The 24 T cell receptor beta chains reported below all come from one sample, sequenced in a study of regulatory T cells in long-lasting Graves disease. As for time point: newly diagnosed GD, antithyroid drugs for less than 3 months. Preparation of the TCR library used RNA extracted from PBMCs. Construction of TCR beta libraries relied on iRepertoire HTBI primers and on Arm-PCR targeting CDR3 regions. One entry per CDR3 protein results from TCRdb running MiXCR on the multiplex PCR reads. Of about 200,000 distinct CDR3 sequences in the sample, about 17% were seen once. Sequenced material: peripheral blood mononuclear cells (PBMCs), taken at new diagnosis, from a patient treated with antithyroid drugs. The origin of the receptors is a female donor with Graves disease.

V is TRBV2 and J is TRBJ1-5; 10 nucleotides match TRBD1. CDR1 and CDR2 (germline): SNHLY, FYNNEI. Trimming removed 6 bases from V and 7 bases from J; junction bases left unmatched: 6. CDR3 length: 14 amino acids. The CDR3 sequence is CASRSGTGVQPQHF. The DNA for the CDR3 is TGTGCCAGCAGGTCCGGGACAGGGGTGCAGCCCCAGCATTTT. The full variable domain, completed using reference TRBV2 and TRBJ1-5, is EPEVTQTPSHQVTQMGQEVILRCVPISNHLYFYWYRQILGQKVEFLVSFYNNEISEKSEIFDDQFSVERPDGSNFTLKIRSTKLEDSAMYFCASRSGTGVQPQHFGDGTRLSIL.

This clonotype was seen at least ten times. The chain recombines TRBV11-2 with TRBJ2-1; 9 bases fit TRBD2. The CDR3 has 16 residues. The V gene's germline CDR1 is SGHAT and CDR2 FQNNGV. J was trimmed by 0 bases and V by 3 bases; bases with no gene match: 3. CDR3 DNA: TGTGCCAGCAGCTTCACAGCGGGAGGCTCCTACAATGAGCAGTTCTTC. Translated: CASSFTAGGSYNEQFF. Full variable domain (remainder filled in from reference TRBV11-2 and TRBJ2-1): EAGVAQSPRYKIIEKRQSVAFWCNPISGHATLYWYQQILGQGPKLLIQFQNNGVVDDSQLPKDRFSAERLKGVDSTLKIQPAKLEDSAVYLCASSFTAGGSYNEQFFGPGTRLTVL.

This clonotype has a count of ten or more. J is TRBJ1-2 and V is TRBV28, with D unclear. Germline values: CDR1 MDHEN, CDR2 SYDVKM. Deletions cut 3 bases from V and 3 bases from J, with 17 bases between. The CDR3 spans 16 residues. The CDR3 DNA follows: TGTGCCAGCAGTTTGGGTCGCCCTCAAGGCTACTATGGCTACACCTTC. Its protein is CASSLGRPQGYYGYTF.

This clonotype was found many times. The chain uses TRBV7-9 and TRBJ2-5, with D hard to call. The V gene lost 3 bases and the J gene lost 5 bases, with 10 bases spanning the gap. The CDR3 runs 13 residues. Germline V gives CDR1 SEHNR, CDR2 FQNEAQ (reference sequence). CDR3 residues: CASSLLSAETQYF. The DNA for the CDR3 is TGTGCCAGCAGCTTGCTAAGCGCGGAGACCCAGTACTTC.

This clonotype was seen ten or more times. The V and J genes are TRBV12-3 or TRBV12-4 and TRBJ1-5; D might be TRBD1 (5 bases). CDR3 length: 13 amino acids. V was pared by 7 bases and J by 8 bases, with 15 bases between. The CDR3 DNA is TGTGCCAGCACCCGGTGGGGGATGGAGCCCCAGCATTTT. Protein sequence: CASTRWGMEPQHF.

This clonotype was detected many times. V is TRBV29-1 and J is TRBJ2-1; D is uncertain. CDR3 size: 15 residues. V lost 5 bases to trimming and J lost 0 bases, with 14 bases between them. CDR1 and CDR2 (germline): SQVTM, ANQGSEA. The DNA for the CDR3 is TGCAGCGTTTTTTTTGACCAAGACTCCTACAATGAGCAGTTCTTC. It yields the protein CSVFFDQDSYNEQFF.

Of note for this clonotype: A much larger clonotype is one base distant, so this may be a read error. This sequence joins TRBV6-1 and TRBJ2-1, with D perhaps TRBD2 (7 bases). There are 15 residues in the CDR3. Trimming removed 6 bases from V and 2 bases from J, with 14 bases in between. Germline CDR1 is MNHNS and CDR2 is SASEGT. The CDR3 protein is CASRSLGGPYNEQFF. CDR3 DNA: TGTGCCAGCAGATCCCTCGGGGGGCCCTACAATGAGCAGTTCTTC.

CDR3 DNA sequence: TGTGCCAGCAGGGGCAGTCAAGGAACTTCAACTAATGAAAAACTGTTTTTT. The encoded protein is CASRGSQGTSTNEKLFF. V is TRBV6-1 and J is TRBJ1-4; D gene ambiguous. Per germline, CDR1 MNHNS and CDR2 SASEGT. The CDR3 is made up of 17 amino acids. The V end lost 6 bases, the J end lost 0 bases, and 17 bases lay between the germline ends.

This clonotype showed up just a few times. This chain links TRBV7-2 with TRBJ2-7; no firm D call. The CDR3 is 15 amino acids. Trimming took 3 bases from V and 2 from J, leaving 14 bases between them. The germline gives CDR1 SGHTA, CDR2 FQGNSA. Here the CDR3 reads CASSLNRVRPYEQYF. The CDR3 nucleotides are TGTGCCAGCAGCTTGAACCGGGTCCGGCCCTACGAGCAGTACTTC.

The chain has TRBV20-1 and TRBJ2-7, with 10 bases fitting TRBD2. Germline trimming cut 4 bases from V and 3 bases from J; bases unmatched to any gene: 6. Germline CDR1 is DFQATT and CDR2 is SNEGSKA (reference sequence). This CDR3 has 14 residues. In DNA, the CDR3 is TGCAGTGCTAAAAGAGGACTAGCGGACTACGAGCAGTACTTC. Amino acid sequence: CSAKRGLADYEQYF.

This clonotype occurred a few times. The chain uses TRBV4-3 and TRBJ2-1, with D tentatively TRBD2 (5 bases). The CDR3 spans 14 residues. V was cut by 4 bases and J by 5 bases, with 12 bases left in between. Germline V gene data show CDR1 as LGHNA and CDR2 as YSLEER. CDR3 sequence reads: CASSRTSGDNEQFF. The CDR3 DNA reads TGCGCCAGCAGCCGCACATCCGGGGACAATGAGCAGTTCTTC.

Many counts were recorded for this clonotype. The chain uses TRBV7-9 and TRBJ2-3, with 9 nucleotides matching TRBD2. The CDR3 is made up of 16 amino acids. J lost 3 bases, V lost 2 bases, and 6 bases had no gene match. Germline CDR1 and CDR2: SEHNR and FQNEAQ (reference sequence). In DNA form, the CDR3 reads TGTGCCAGCAGCTTATTAGCGGGAGATTCTACAGATACGCAGTATTTT. Amino acids: CASSLLAGDSTDTQYF.

This clonotype was observed at least ten times. This chain uses TRBV20-1 with TRBJ2-5, with D unclear. The CDR3 covers 13 residues. Trimming removed 3 bases from V and 1 base from J, with 9 bases in between. From germline, CDR1 is DFQATT and CDR2 SNEGSKA (reference sequence). The CDR3 loop is CSARMGFQETQYF. CDR3 DNA sequence: TGCAGTGCTAGGATGGGGTTCCAAGAGACCCAGTACTTC.

The sample holds many counts of this clonotype. The rearrangement joins TRBV20-1 to TRBJ1-5; 8 bases are a match to TRBD1. Germline V gene sequence: CDR1 DFQATT, CDR2 SNEGSKA (reference sequence). The CDR3 has 14 amino acids. V gave up 2 bases and J gave up 5 bases; unmatched junction bases: 5. In DNA form, the CDR3 reads TGCAGTGCTAGAACTTCGGGACAGGATCAGCCCCAGCATTTT. Its protein product is CSARTSGQDQPQHF.

At least ten counts were recorded for this clonotype. The rearrangement links TRBV12-3 or TRBV12-4 to TRBJ2-7, with 13 bases matching TRBD2. V dropped 5 bases and J dropped 3; count of bases not matched to a gene: 4. The CDR3 has 15 amino acids. The CDR3 loop reads CASSPRLAGGYEQYF. CDR3 nucleotides: TGTGCCAGCAGTCCCAGACTAGCGGGAGGCTACGAGCAGTACTTC.

The J gene is TRBJ2-3, the V gene TRBV30; D unclear. The germline V gene encodes CDR1 GTSNPN and CDR2 SVGIG (reference sequence). The length of the CDR3 is 13 residues. V gave up 3 bases and J gave up 8 bases, with 15 bases separating them. Here the CDR3 reads CAWRANTWGTQYF. CDR3 sequence (DNA): TGTGCCTGGAGGGCTAATACTTGGGGTACGCAGTATTTT.

This clonotype was found many times. The rearrangement uses TRBV3-1 and TRBJ1-1; D is ambiguous. Germline-derived CDR1 and CDR2 are LGHDT and YNNKEL (reference sequence). The CDR3 has 14 amino acids. V was shortened by 4 bases and J by 0 bases, with 9 bases between the two germline ends. The CDR3 coding sequence is TGTGCCAGCAGCCGAACAGTCATGAACACTGAAGCTTTCTTT. Residues: CASSRTVMNTEAFF.

This clonotype was counted only a few times. The chain uses TRBV7-3 and TRBJ2-5; no reliable D call. This CDR3 is built from 14 residues. V shed 2 bases and J shed 6 bases, with 13 bases lying between them. Germline loops: CDR1 SGHTA, CDR2 FQGTGA. The DNA of the CDR3 is TGTGCCAGCAGCTTACTGGGTGCGGCTCAGACCCAGTACTTC. Translating it yields CASSLLGAAQTQYF.

The CDR3 DNA reads TGTGCCAGCATTCCTCAGGGAGCGCACACTGAAGCTTTCTTT. Its translation is CASIPQGAHTEAFF. J is TRBJ1-1 and V is TRBV28, with D perhaps matching TRBD1 (5 bases). This CDR3 region has 14 residues. Per germline, CDR1 MDHEN and CDR2 SYDVKM. The V gene lost 7 bases and the J gene lost 3 bases, with 15 bases spanning the gap.

This clonotype was counted ten times or more. The J gene is TRBJ1-6, the V gene TRBV28; 7 bases line up with TRBD1. The CDR3 is 14 residues long. J lost 10 bases, V lost 5 bases, and 8 bases had no gene match. Germline-derived CDR1 and CDR2 are MDHEN and SYDVKM. The CDR3 DNA is TGTGCCAGCAGTGAAAACAGGGGAGGCTCACCCCTCCACTTT. This gives the protein CASSENRGGSPLHF. Variable domain in full (rest from reference TRBV28 and TRBJ1-6): DVKVTQSSRYLVKRTGEKVFLECVQDMDHENMFWYRQDPGLGLRLIYFSYDVKMKEKGDIPEGYSVSREKKERFSLILESASTNQTSMYLCASSENRGGSPLHFGNGTRLTVT.

This clonotype was recorded at least ten times. The chain couples TRBV4-1 to TRBJ1-6, with D possibly being TRBD1 (6 bases). The CDR3 is 15 residues long. The V end lost 1 base, the J end lost 7 bases, and 11 bases lay between the germline ends. Germline-derived CDR1 and CDR2 are MGHRA and YSYEKL. CDR3 sequence: CASSQGPGANSPLHF. As DNA, the CDR3 is TGCGCCAGCAGCCAAGGGCCGGGGGCGAATTCACCCCTCCACTTT.

In this sample, this clonotype turned up a few times. With a much larger clone just one base away, this may be a read error. Likely a read error: the CDR3 ends without its conserved phenylalanine or tryptophan. The chain recombines TRBV19 with TRBJ1-6; D not resolved. Germline CDR1 reads LNHDA; CDR2 reads SQIVND (reference sequence). Trimming pared 5 bases from V and 7 bases from J, leaving 12 bases between. CDR3 length: 14 amino acids. The CDR3: CASSLRLGNSPLHL. Written as DNA, the CDR3 is TGTGCCAGTAGTTTACGACTGGGAAATTCACCCCTCCACCTT.

This clonotype was counted between two and nine times. V gene TRBV6-5 combines with J gene TRBJ1-2, with TRBD1 as a possible D gene (6 bases). The CDR3 is made up of 14 amino acids. Germline values: CDR1 MNHEY, CDR2 SVGAGI. V was cut by 2 bases and J by 8 bases, with 15 bases left in between. The CDR3: CASSYLRQGYGYTF. The CDR3 region has the DNA TGTGCCAGCAGTTACCTACGGCAGGGGTACGGCTACACCTTC.

This clonotype was observed at least ten times. The chain couples TRBV24-1 to TRBJ2-7; 11 nucleotides agree with TRBD1. Germline CDR1 is KGHDR and CDR2 is SFDVKD. After removal of 4 bases from V and 3 bases from J, the junction contained 4 bases not matched to a gene. The CDR3 totals 15 residues. The CDR3 DNA is TGTGCCACCAGTGACGGGGACAGGGGGGTCTACGAGCAGTACTTC. This gives the protein CATSDGDRGVYEQYF.